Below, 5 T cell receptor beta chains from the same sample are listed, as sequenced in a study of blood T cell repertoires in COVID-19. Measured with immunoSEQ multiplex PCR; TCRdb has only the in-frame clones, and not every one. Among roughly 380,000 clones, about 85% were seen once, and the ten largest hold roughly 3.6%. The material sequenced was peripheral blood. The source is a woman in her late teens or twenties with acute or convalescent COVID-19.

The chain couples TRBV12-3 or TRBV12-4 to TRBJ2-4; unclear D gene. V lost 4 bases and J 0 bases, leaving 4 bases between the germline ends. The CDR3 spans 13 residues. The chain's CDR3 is CASSSVAKNIQYF. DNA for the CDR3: TGTGCCAGCAGTTCGGTAGCCAAAAACATTCAGTACTTC.

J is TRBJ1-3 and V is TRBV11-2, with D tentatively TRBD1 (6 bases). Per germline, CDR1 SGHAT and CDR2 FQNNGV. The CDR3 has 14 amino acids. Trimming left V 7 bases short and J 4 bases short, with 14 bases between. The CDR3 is CASTPGGLGNTIYF. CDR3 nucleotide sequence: TGTGCCAGCACCCCGGGGGGGCTGGGAAACACCATATATTTT.

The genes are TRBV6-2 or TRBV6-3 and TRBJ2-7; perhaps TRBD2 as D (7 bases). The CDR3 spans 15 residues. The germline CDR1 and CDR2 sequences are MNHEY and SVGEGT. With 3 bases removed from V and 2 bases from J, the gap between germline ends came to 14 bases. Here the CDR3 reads CASSYEGGLPYEQYF. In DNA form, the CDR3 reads TGTGCCAGCAGTTATGAGGGGGGGTTACCCTACGAGCAGTACTTC.

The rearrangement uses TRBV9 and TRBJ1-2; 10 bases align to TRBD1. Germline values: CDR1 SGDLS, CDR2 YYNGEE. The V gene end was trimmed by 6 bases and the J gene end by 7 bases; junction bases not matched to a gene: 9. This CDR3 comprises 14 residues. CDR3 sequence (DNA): TGTGCCAGCACCCAGACAGGGGGCTTGGGTGGCTACACCTTC. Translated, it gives CASTQTGGLGGYTF. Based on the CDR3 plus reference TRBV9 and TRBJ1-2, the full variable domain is DSGVTQTPKHLITATGQRVTLRCSPRSGDLSVYWYQQSLDQGLQFLIQYYNGEERAKGNILERFSAQQFPDLHSELNLSSLELGDSALYFCASTQTGGLGGYTFGSGTRLTVV.

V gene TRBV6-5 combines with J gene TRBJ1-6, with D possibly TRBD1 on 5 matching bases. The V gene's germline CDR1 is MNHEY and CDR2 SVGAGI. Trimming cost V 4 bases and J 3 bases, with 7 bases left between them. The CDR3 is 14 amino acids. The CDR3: CASSLTVYNSPLHF. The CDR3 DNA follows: TGTGCCAGCAGTTTGACAGTCTATAATTCACCCCTCCACTTT.